A selection of T cell receptor beta chains follows, all from one sample in a study of cytomegalovirus exposure and HLA in healthy donors. Measured with immunoSEQ multiplex PCR; TCRdb has only the in-frame clones, and not every one. Among hundreds of thousands of clones listed, more than 75% were seen once. Source material: PBMCs. The source of these receptors is a man aged 40-55 years in good health and CMV-seropositive. The conserved cysteine and the conserved F or W are not part of the CDR3 here. The D gene is left open where the match is weak. Only part of the rows carry a size: once, few, many, or a class if the clone is expanded.

length,D,size,V,J,CDR3
15,.,.,TRBV6-1,TRBJ1-5,ASSEAIYGISNQPQH
17,TRBD1,.,TRBV9,TRBJ2-1,ASSSRPGGQGRSYNEQF
10,.,.,TRBV27,TRBJ2-5,ASSFTGETQY
10,.,few,TRBV27,TRBJ2-1,ASSLPPGEQF
13,.,.,TRBV5-1,TRBJ2-1,ASSLGLGGSCKQF
13,TRBD2,.,TRBV7-9,TRBJ2-3,ASSLVREETDTQY
11,TRBD1,once,TRBV14,TRBJ2-1,ASSPQRTGGQF
13,.,.,TRBV11-3,TRBJ2-5,ASSLDPWAGETQY
18,TRBD2,once,TRBV12-5,TRBJ2-1,ASGLPRGATSGSTHNEQF
13,.,once,TRBV27,TRBJ2-3,ASSFMGGREDTQY
12,.,once,TRBV29-1,TRBJ1-2,SAPLGVANYGYT
16,.,.,TRBV9,TRBJ2-2,ASSPLAGPRANTGELF
14,TRBD2,.,TRBV30,TRBJ2-2,ARGASGSFHLGELF
13,TRBD1,.,TRBV25-1,TRBJ1-3,ASSEGTGGRNTIY
11,.,.,TRBV29-1,TRBJ1-2,SFGRQMGDGYT
14,TRBD1,few,TRBV28,TRBJ1-1,ASSFLYTGGRTEAF
13,TRBD1,few,TRBV15,TRBJ2-7,ATSRSRDRFYEQY
15,TRBD2,.,TRBV5-4,TRBJ2-2,ASSPGLAGKNTGELF
13,TRBD2,.,TRBV7-7,TRBJ2-2,ASSSSGGNTGELF
12,.,.,TRBV18,TRBJ1-1,ASSPDRLNTEAF
13,.,.,TRBV7-2,TRBJ1-3,ASSLARAVGNTIY
10,.,.,TRBV7-2,TRBJ1-1,ASSLGPYEAF
10,.,few,TRBV5-4,TRBJ2-2,ASSLDIGELF
16,.,.,TRBV2,TRBJ1-3,ASSSAGTLTLSGNTIY
12,.,few,TRBV6-4,TRBJ2-3,ASSTREGTDTQY
10,.,.,TRBV7-9,TRBJ1-4,ASRPDSRQLF
11,TRBD1,.,TRBV29-1,TRBJ1-2,SADRGFNYGYT
11,TRBD1,.,TRBV19,TRBJ1-2,ASSRQGHYGYT
11,.,.,TRBV5-1,TRBJ2-3,ASSPKGTDTQY
13,TRBD2,.,TRBV5-1,TRBJ2-2,ASSLAGGRSGELF
13,.,.,TRBV19,TRBJ2-2,ASSISSGTLKELF
10,TRBD1,.,TRBV28,TRBJ1-1,ASRGRGQGAF